The rows below give T cell receptor beta chains drawn from one sample of a study of control samples from healthy donors and cancer patients. The repertoire was sequenced with immunoSEQ multiplex PCR; TCRdb's copy has only in-frame clones and lacks some. The sample has about 220,000 clones, about 94% seen once. Sequencing was done on a sample of blood. Every receptor here comes from a man over 45 in good health. CDR3s include the opening cysteine and the closing phenylalanine or tryptophan. The D gene is left open where the match is weak. Clone size is given for some rows only: seen once, a few or many times, or a class if the clone is expanded.

clone size	J gene	V gene	D gene	CDR3 DNA	CDR3 protein
.	TRBJ1-5	TRBV6-5	.	TGTGCCAGCAGTTCCCTCCGGACTGATAGCAATCAGCCCCAGCATTTT	CASSSLRTDSNQPQHF
.	TRBJ1-5	TRBV28	.	TGTGCCAGCACCCAGGGTAATCAGCCCCAGCATTTT	CASTQGNQPQHF
.	TRBJ1-2	TRBV6-1	.	TGTGCCAGCAGTGGAGCCGGGACGGTCTCAGGCTACACCTTC	CASSGAGTVSGYTF
.	TRBJ1-1	TRBV24-1	TRBD1	TGTGCCACCAGTGACCCCCGGACAGGGGAAACTGAAGCTTTCTTT	CATSDPRTGETEAFF
.	TRBJ1-2	TRBV28	TRBD1	TGTGCCAGCGGCGCCGGGCAGGGGGGGTATGGCTACACCTTC	CASGAGQGGYGYTF
.	TRBJ1-6	TRBV7-2	.	TGTGCCAGCAGCTTTTACATGATAACGGTTAATTCACCCCTCCACTTT	CASSFYMITVNSPLHF
.	TRBJ2-7	TRBV24-1	TRBD1	TGTGCCACCAGTGATTCGGGACAGGGGGCCTACGAGCAGTACTTC	CATSDSGQGAYEQYF
.	TRBJ1-2	TRBV2	.	TGTGCCAGCAAGCAGGGGACGGAGGGCTACACCTTC	CASKQGTEGYTF
.	TRBJ2-3	TRBV7-2	TRBD1	TGTGCCAGCAGAGACAGGGTTGGGGATACGCAGTATTTT	CASRDRVGDTQYF
.	TRBJ1-2	TRBV19	.	TGTGCCAGTAGTGCCGCGAGGAGCTATGGCTACACCTTC	CASSAARSYGYTF
.	TRBJ1-5	TRBV11-3	TRBD1	TGTGCCAGCAGCACATCCATGGACAGGGGGCCCCAGCATTTT	CASSTSMDRGPQHF
.	TRBJ2-3	TRBV2	.	TGTGCCAGCAGGACAGTGGCGACAGATACGCAGTATTTT	CASRTVATDTQYF
.	TRBJ2-1	TRBV18	.	TGTGCCAGCTCACCACTGGGTGTAGTGTTAAGTGAGCAGTTCTTC	CASSPLGVVLSEQFF
.	TRBJ2-1	TRBV24-1	.	TGTGCCACCAGTAGGGCAGGCCCTTACAATGAGCAGTTCTTC	CATSRAGPYNEQFF
once	TRBJ1-2	TRBV4-3	.	TGCGCCAGCAGCCAGGGGGACTCTTTTTTTGGCTACACCTTC	CASSQGDSFFGYTF
.	TRBJ2-2	TRBV4-2	.	TGTGCCAGCAGCCACGCGACTGGAAACACCGGGGAGCTGTTTTTT	CASSHATGNTGELFF
.	TRBJ1-5	TRBV7-9	.	TGTGCCAGCAGCGGGGACTACAATCAGCCCCAGCATTTT	CASSGDYNQPQHF
.	TRBJ1-1	TRBV28	.	TGTGCCAGCAGACGAAACACTGAAGCTTTCTTT	CASRRNTEAFF
.	TRBJ1-6	TRBV7-2	.	TGTGCCAGCAGCTCTCCGGGGGGGTCACCCCTCCACTTT	CASSSPGGSPLHF
.	TRBJ1-2	TRBV4-1	.	TGCGCCAGCAGCCAAGGGGAGGGTCCTAACTATGGCTACACCTTC	CASSQGEGPNYGYTF
.	TRBJ2-5	TRBV5-1	.	TGCGCCAGCAGCTTCGACAACTTCCAAGAGACCCAGTACTTC	CASSFDNFQETQYF
.	TRBJ1-1	TRBV29-1	.	TGCAGCGTTGTGAGGGCATGGGGCACTGAAGCTTTCTTT	CSVVRAWGTEAFF
.	TRBJ2-3	TRBV10-2	.	TGCGCCAGCAGTGAAGGTGCGTTGGGGGGCACAGATACGCAGTATTTT	CASSEGALGGTDTQYF
.	TRBJ1-1	TRBV19	TRBD1	TGTGCCAGTAGTAAACGGACAGGTCAGGCCACTGAAGCTTTCTTT	CASSKRTGQATEAFF
few	TRBJ1-4	TRBV2	.	TGTGCCAGCAGTGAAGAGGGAGCAGGGAGGGAAAAACTGTTTTTT	CASSEEGAGREKLFF
once	TRBJ1-5	TRBV14	.	TGTGCCAGCAGCGGGGACCGCAATCAGCCCCAGCATTTT	CASSGDRNQPQHF
.	TRBJ1-1	TRBV6-5	.	TGTGCCAGCAGCTTCAGGGAAGTCACTGAAGCTTTCTTT	CASSFREVTEAFF
.	TRBJ2-2	TRBV11-2	.	TGTGCCAGCAGCCCACAGGGAGCTTTGGGCGGGGAGCTGTTTTTT	CASSPQGALGGELFF
.	TRBJ2-5	TRBV3-1/TRBV3-2	.	TGTGCCAGCAGCCTCCTTCTGAGGGCAGGCGAAGAGACCCAGTACTTC	CASSLLLRAGEETQYF
.	TRBJ1-6	TRBV7-2	.	TGTGCCAGCAGCTTAGCCCTTCCGGCTCGGCCAGGTTCACCCCTCCACTTT	CASSLALPARPGSPLHF
.	TRBJ1-4	TRBV5-1	TRBD1	TGCGCCAGCAGCCGGTCGGGACAGGGGACCGAAAAACTGTTTTTT	CASSRSGQGTEKLFF